This TCR beta chain was profiled in a study of Graves' ophthalmopathy and Graves' hyperthyroidism. Amplification of TCR beta CDR3 regions used RNA transcripts. An initial RT-PCR round employing HTBI primers preceded a second-round multiplex PCR. Via MiXCR, TCRdb re-called the multiplex PCR reads, giving one row per CDR3 protein. Of some 750,000 distinct CDR3 sequences listed, roughly two fifths are singletons. The V segment lost 3 bases and the J segment 4 bases; nucleotides outside the gene matches: 9. This CDR3 has 17 residues. Per germline, CDR1 MGHDK and CDR2 SYGVNS. The J gene is TRBJ2-2, the V gene TRBV25-1, with 9 bases lining up with TRBD1. This TCR derives from an adult man with Graves' ophthalmopathy. Sample: peripheral blood. The CDR3 here is CASSEELTGGFTGELFF. CDR3 coding DNA: TGTGCCAGCAGTGAGGAGCTCACAGGGGGCTTCACCGGGGAGCTGTTTTTT.